A single sample gave rise to the 17 T cell receptor beta chains below, sequenced in a study of CD8+CD57+ T cells in acquired aplastic anemia. Profiling that covered TCR beta VDJ and CDR3 relied on genomic DNA as its template. TCRdb independently ran MiXCR on the reads; one entry per CDR3 protein. The sample shows about 110,000 distinct CDR3 sequences, 50% to 65% of them seen only once. Sample: sorted CD4+, CD8+, or CD8+CD57+ T cells (not recorded which) from PBMCs. The receptors shown here come from a human donor in good health, serving as a control.

Turning to this clonotype: This may be a read error: a much more frequent sequence differs by one nucleotide. The chain couples TRBV12-3 or TRBV12-4 to TRBJ1-1; possible D gene TRBD1, 5 bases. The CDR3 spans 15 residues. V was shortened by 3 bases and J by 4 bases, with 15 bases between the two germline ends. CDR3 coding DNA: TGTGCCAGCAGTTTGACAGCCAACCAGGTCACTGAAGCTTTCTTT. This gives the protein CASSLTANQVTEAFF.

The table lists this clonotype with many counts. The chain has TRBV25-1 and TRBJ1-5; D gene unclear. V gave up 4 bases and J gave up 4 bases, with 5 bases separating them. Germline CDR1 reads MGHDK; CDR2 reads SYGVNS. The CDR3 is 12 residues long. The CDR3 sequence: CASSAPNQPQHF. In nucleotides, the CDR3 is TGTGCCAGCAGTGCCCCGAATCAGCCCCAGCATTTT.

This clonotype has a count of ten or more. This rearrangement joins TRBV6-1 to TRBJ1-2; 10 bases agree with TRBD1. From germline, CDR1 is MNHNS and CDR2 SASEGT. CDR3 length: 16 amino acids. Trimming cost V 5 bases and J 7 bases; bases outside gene matches: 13. CDR3 nucleotides: TGTGCCAGCAGTCTTGCAGGGACAGGGGTGACATCTGGCTACACCTTC. Protein sequence: CASSLAGTGVTSGYTF.

In this sample, this clonotype turned up once. Given a much more abundant clone one base away, this may be a read error. The rearrangement joins TRBV6-1 to TRBJ1-1; D is ambiguous. This CDR3 is 13 amino acids long. Germline V lookup: CDR1 MNHNS, CDR2 SASEGT. The CDR3 DNA follows: TGTGCCGGCAGTCCGGTAGACGGGGCTGAAGCTTTCTTT. This encodes CAGSPVDGAEAFF.

Note on this clonotype: A much larger clone lies one base from this, so it may be a read error. The J gene is TRBJ1-1, the V gene TRBV25-1; 8 nucleotides align to TRBD1. Germline assignment: CDR1 MGHDK and CDR2 SYGVNS. The trim removed 6 bases at V and 6 bases at J, leaving 15 bases unmatched. The CDR3 runs 16 residues. For the CDR3, the DNA is TGTGCCAGCAGCCAAAAAACCGGGACAGGCCCTGCTGAAGCTTTCTTT. It codes for CASSQKTGTGPAEAFF.

This chain joins TRBV19 and TRBJ2-7; D unresolved. Germline V gene sequence: CDR1 LNHDA, CDR2 SQIVND (reference sequence). V lost 2 bases and J 5 bases, leaving 13 bases between the germline ends. CDR3 length equals 14 residues. The CDR3 region has the DNA TGTGCCAGTAGTATAAGTGGCTCTTTGGACGAGCAGTACTTC. This codes for CASSISGSLDEQYF.

The sample holds one count of this clonotype. This sequence joins TRBV29-1 and TRBJ2-6; D not resolved. There are 12 residues in the CDR3. From germline, CDR1 is SQVTM and CDR2 ANQGSEA. The V gene lost 6 bases and the J gene lost 2 bases, with 5 bases spanning the gap. DNA of the CDR3: TGCAGCGTAAGGGCTGGGGCCAACGTCCTGACTTTC. Translated, it gives CSVRAGANVLTF.

This clonotype was picked up many times. The genes are TRBV30 and TRBJ1-2, with a possible D match to TRBD1 (5 bases). The germline CDR1 and CDR2 sequences are GTSNPN and SVGIG (reference sequence). V was cut by 2 bases and J by 4 bases, with 8 bases left in between. This CDR3 comprises 12 residues. CDR3 sequence: CAWSLGVYGYTF. CDR3 DNA sequence: TGTGCCTGGAGTCTAGGGGTCTATGGCTACACCTTC.

This clonotype was counted many times. A read error may be the cause here, since a much bigger clone is one base away. The chain employs TRBV19 and TRBJ2-7; D is unclear. The length of the CDR3 is 13 residues. Germline V CDR1 and CDR2: LNHDA, SQIVND (reference sequence). CDR3 nucleotide sequence: TGTGCCGGTAGTATAACGGATACCTACGAGCAGTACTTC. This codes for CAGSITDTYEQYF.

V is TRBV19 and J is TRBJ2-7; TRBD1 matches 9 bases. The CDR3 contains 14 residues. Germline CDR1 and CDR2: LNHDA and SQIVND (reference sequence). J was trimmed by 2 bases and V by 5 bases; bases with no gene match: 4. This CDR3 is CASSPGQGPYEQYF. The CDR3 DNA reads TGTGCCAGTAGTCCGGGACAGGGTCCCTACGAGCAGTACTTC.

The V gene is TRBV6-2 or TRBV6-3, the J gene TRBJ2-3; 9 nucleotides agree with TRBD1. Trimming took 5 bases from V and 3 from J; bases not matched to a gene: 6. This CDR3 is built from 15 residues. Per the germline V gene, CDR1 is MNHEY and CDR2 is SVGEGT. The CDR3 DNA reads as TGTGCCAGCAGTGCTGGACAGGGGAGTACAGATACGCAGTATTTT. Protein: CASSAGQGSTDTQYF.

This chain connects TRBV19 to TRBJ2-5; 9 bases map to TRBD2. V was clipped by 4 bases and J by 6 bases; unmatched bases: 9. The CDR3 runs 15 residues. Germline CDR1 LNHDA, CDR2 SQIVND (reference sequence). CDR3 amino acids: CASSTGTSPHQTQYF. CDR3 sequence (DNA): TGTGCCAGTAGTACCGGGACTAGCCCTCATCAGACCCAGTACTTC.

This clonotype was recorded many times. CDR3 sequence (DNA): TGCGCCAGCAGCCAAGGGTGGACGGCGGGAGAGACCCAGTACTTC. This encodes CASSQGWTAGETQYF. This rearrangement joins TRBV4-3 to TRBJ2-5; TRBD2 might be the D (5 bases). The CDR3 runs 15 residues. Germline V gene sequence: CDR1 LGHNA, CDR2 YSLEER. Trimming removed 1 base at V and 4 bases at J, with 13 bases between.

The genes are TRBV2 and TRBJ1-6, with 7 bases identical to TRBD1. This CDR3 has 15 residues. V was pared by 7 bases and J by 10 bases, with 13 bases of the junction left unmatched. Germline V gene data show CDR1 as SNHLY and CDR2 as FYNNEI. DNA of the CDR3: TGTGCCAGCAACTTAGGGGCAGGGGGGTTGTCACCCCTCCACTTT. Translation gives CASNLGAGGLSPLHF. Full variable domain (missing parts from reference TRBV2 and TRBJ1-6): EPEVTQTPSHQVTQMGQEVILRCVPISNHLYFYWYRQILGQKVEFLVSFYNNEISEKSEIFDDQFSVERPDGSNFTLKIRSTKLEDSAMYFCASNLGAGGLSPLHFGNGTRLTVT.

This rearrangement joins TRBV29-1 to TRBJ1-6, with a tentative D call TRBD1 (5 bases). Trimming pared 4 bases from V and 7 bases from J, leaving 11 bases between. Looked up from germline, CDR1 is SQVTM and CDR2 is ANQGSEA. This CDR3 has 13 residues. CDR3 in amino acids: CSVAVRDNSPLHF. CDR3 in DNA: TGCAGCGTTGCGGTCAGGGACAATTCACCCCTCCACTTT.

The V and J genes are TRBV14 and TRBJ1-2; 10 bases match TRBD1. The CDR3 has 15 residues. Germline lookup yields CDR1 SGHDN and CDR2 FVKESK. Trimming took 10 bases from V and 7 from J; bases not matched to a gene: 15. CDR3 DNA: TGTGCCACCAGTGAACCGGGACAGGGGCTCGCTGGCTACACCTTC. Its protein is CATSEPGQGLAGYTF.

V gene TRBV24-1 combines with J gene TRBJ1-2; TRBD1 aligns across 11 bases. The trim removed 3 bases at V and 8 bases at J, leaving 10 bases unmatched. CDR3 length equals 16 residues. Germline V gives CDR1 KGHDR, CDR2 SFDVKD. The DNA of the CDR3 is TGTGCCACCAGTGATGCCCGGACAGGGGGCGCGGAAGGCTACACCTTC. Translating gives CATSDARTGGAEGYTF.